The entry below gives a single T cell receptor (beta chain) sequence along with its context. As yet, its antigen is unknown. The sample contains more than one DNA sequence encoding this CDR3. Treatment given: AdE1-LMPpoly-expanded autologous EBV-specific T-cell therapy followed by anti-PD-1 nivolumab. Measured with immunoSEQ multiplex PCR; TCRdb has only the in-frame clones, and not every one. This sample yields more than 15,000 clones, of which approximately 88% are seen a single time; about 32% belongs to the top ten. These data come from a study of EBV T-cell therapy then PD-1 blockade in nasopharyngeal carcinoma. The CDR3 runs to 16 residues. With V trimmed by 0 bases and J by 1 base, 2 bases remained unmatched. Germline loops: CDR1 MRHNA, CDR2 SNTAGT.

The V and J genes are TRBV6-4 and TRBJ2-3; 9 bases line up with TRBD2. The receptor comes from a man aged 35-49 years with nasopharyngeal carcinoma. Sequences were derived from CD8+ T cells from blood, sampled at day 0 from a patient whose treatment included autologous EBV-specific T cells and nivolumab. CDR3 sequence (DNA): TGTGCCAGCAGTGACTCAGCTAGCGGGGGCACAGATACGCAGTATTTT. This sequence encodes CASSDSASGGTDTQYF.